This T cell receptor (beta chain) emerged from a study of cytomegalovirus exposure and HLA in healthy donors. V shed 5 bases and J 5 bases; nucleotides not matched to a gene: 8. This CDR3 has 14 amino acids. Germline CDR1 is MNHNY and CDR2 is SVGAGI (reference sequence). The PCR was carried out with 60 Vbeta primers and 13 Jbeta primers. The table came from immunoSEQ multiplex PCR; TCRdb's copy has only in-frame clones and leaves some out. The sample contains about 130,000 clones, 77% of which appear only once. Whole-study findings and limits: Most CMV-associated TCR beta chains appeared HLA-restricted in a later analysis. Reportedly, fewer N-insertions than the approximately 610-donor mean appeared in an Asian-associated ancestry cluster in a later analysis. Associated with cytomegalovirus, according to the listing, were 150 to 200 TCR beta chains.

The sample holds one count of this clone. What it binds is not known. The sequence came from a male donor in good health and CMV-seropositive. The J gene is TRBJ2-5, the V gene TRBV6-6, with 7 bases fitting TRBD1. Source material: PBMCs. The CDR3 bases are TGTGCCAGCAGTGGAAGGGGGCGTCGGGAGACCCAGTACTTC. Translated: CASSGRGRRETQYF.